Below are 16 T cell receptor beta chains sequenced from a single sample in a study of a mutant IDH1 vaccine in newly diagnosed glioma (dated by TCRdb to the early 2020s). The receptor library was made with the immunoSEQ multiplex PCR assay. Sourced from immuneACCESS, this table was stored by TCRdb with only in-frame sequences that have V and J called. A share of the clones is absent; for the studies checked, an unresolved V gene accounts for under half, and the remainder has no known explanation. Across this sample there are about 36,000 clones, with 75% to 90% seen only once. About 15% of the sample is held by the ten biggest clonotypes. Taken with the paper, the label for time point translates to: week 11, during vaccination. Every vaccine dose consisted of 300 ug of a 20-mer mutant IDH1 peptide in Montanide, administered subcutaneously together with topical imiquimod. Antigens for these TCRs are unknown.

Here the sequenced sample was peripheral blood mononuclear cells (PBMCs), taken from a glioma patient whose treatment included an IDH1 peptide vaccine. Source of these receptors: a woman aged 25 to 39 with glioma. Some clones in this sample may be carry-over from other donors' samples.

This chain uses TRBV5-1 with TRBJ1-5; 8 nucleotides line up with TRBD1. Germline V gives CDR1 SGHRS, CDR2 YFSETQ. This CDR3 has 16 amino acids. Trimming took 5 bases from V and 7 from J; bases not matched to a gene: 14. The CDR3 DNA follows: TGCGCCAGCAGTCTGGGTGACAGGGGCCCCGGGCAGCCCCAGCATTTT. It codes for CASSLGDRGPGQPQHF. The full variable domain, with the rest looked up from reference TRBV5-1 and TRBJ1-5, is KAGVTQTPRYLIKTRGQQVTLSCSPISGHRSVSWYQQTPGQGLQFLFEYFSETQRNKGNFPGRFSGRQFSNSRSEMNVSTLELGDSALYLCASSLGDRGPGQPQHFGDGTRLSIL.

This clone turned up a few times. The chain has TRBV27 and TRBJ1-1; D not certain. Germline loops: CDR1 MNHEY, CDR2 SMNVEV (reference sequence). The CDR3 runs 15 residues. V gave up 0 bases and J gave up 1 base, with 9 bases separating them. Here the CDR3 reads CASSLSQEGNTEAFF. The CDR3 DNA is TGTGCCAGCAGTTTATCTCAGGAGGGGAACACTGAAGCTTTCTTT.

The CDR3 DNA sequence: TGTGCCAGTAGTATAAGGCCAGAGGCGGATACGCAGTATTTT. It encodes CASSIRPEADTQYF. This chain connects TRBV19 to TRBJ2-3; D remains ambiguous. Germline-derived CDR1 and CDR2 are LNHDA and SQIVND (reference sequence). This CDR3 is 14 amino acids long. Trimming stripped 2 bases from V and 6 bases from J, with 12 bases between.

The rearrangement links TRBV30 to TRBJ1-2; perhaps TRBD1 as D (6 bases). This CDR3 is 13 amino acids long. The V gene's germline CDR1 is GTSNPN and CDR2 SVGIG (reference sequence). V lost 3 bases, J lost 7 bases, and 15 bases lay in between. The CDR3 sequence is CAWRGRGGGGYTF. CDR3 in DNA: TGTGCCTGGAGGGGAAGAGGGGGAGGTGGCTACACCTTC.

Written as DNA, the CDR3 is TGTGCCAGCAGTACAGGGCTGTGGGAAAAACTGTTTTTT. Translation gives CASSTGLWEKLFF. The chain carries TRBV27 and TRBJ1-4; the D gene is possibly TRBD1 (6 bases). The CDR3 runs to 13 residues. Trimming removed 5 bases at V and 8 bases at J, with 12 bases between. Looked up from germline, CDR1 is MNHEY and CDR2 is SMNVEV (reference sequence).

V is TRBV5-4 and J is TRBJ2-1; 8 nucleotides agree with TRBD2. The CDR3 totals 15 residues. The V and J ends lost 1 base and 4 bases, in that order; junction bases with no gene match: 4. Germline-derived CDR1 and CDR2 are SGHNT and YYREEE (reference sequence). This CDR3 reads CASSLKREKYNEQFF. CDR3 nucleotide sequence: TGTGCCAGCAGCTTGAAGCGGGAGAAGTACAATGAGCAGTTCTTC.

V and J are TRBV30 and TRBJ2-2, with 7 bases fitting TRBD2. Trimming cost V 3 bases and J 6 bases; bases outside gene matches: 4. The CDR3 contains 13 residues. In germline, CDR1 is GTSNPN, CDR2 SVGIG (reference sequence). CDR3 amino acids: CAWRGGKAGELFF. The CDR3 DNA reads TGTGCCTGGAGGGGAGGGAAGGCCGGGGAGCTGTTTTTT.

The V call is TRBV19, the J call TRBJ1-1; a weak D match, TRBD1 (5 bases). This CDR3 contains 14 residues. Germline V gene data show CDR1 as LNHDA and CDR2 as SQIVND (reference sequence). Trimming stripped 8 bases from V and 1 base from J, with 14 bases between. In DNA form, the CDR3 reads TGTGCCAGTCTAAAGCCGGGGGAGAACACTGAAGCTTTCTTT. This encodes CASLKPGENTEAFF.

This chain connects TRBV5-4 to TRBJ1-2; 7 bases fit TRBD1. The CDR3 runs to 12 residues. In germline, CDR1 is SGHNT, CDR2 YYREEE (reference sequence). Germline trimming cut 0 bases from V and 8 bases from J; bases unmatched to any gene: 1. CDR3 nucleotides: TGTGCCAGCAGCTTGGAAGGGGGCGGCTACACCTTC. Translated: CASSLEGGGYTF.

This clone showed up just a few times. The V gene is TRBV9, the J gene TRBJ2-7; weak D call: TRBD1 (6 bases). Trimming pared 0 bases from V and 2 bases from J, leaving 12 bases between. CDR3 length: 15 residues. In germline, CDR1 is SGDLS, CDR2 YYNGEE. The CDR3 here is CASSVAEDRAYEQYF. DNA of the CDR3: TGTGCCAGCAGCGTAGCCGAGGACAGAGCCTACGAGCAGTACTTC.

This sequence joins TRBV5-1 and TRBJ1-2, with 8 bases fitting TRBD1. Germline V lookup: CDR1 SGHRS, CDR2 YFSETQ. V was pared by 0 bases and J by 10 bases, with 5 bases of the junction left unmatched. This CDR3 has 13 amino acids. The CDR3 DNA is TGCGCCAGCAGCTTGGCCCCAGGGGGCCACTACACCTTC. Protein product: CASSLAPGGHYTF.

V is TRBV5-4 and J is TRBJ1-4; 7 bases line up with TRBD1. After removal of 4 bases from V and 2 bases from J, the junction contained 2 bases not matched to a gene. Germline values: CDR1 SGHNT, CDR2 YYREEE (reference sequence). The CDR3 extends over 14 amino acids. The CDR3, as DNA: TGTGCCAGCAGCCCGGACAGGACTAATGAAAAACTGTTTTTT. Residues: CASSPDRTNEKLFF.

The CDR3 reads CASSDTQGQPQHF. The CDR3 region has the DNA TGTGCCAGCAGTGATACACAGGGCCAGCCCCAGCATTTT. The rearrangement uses TRBV6-1 and TRBJ1-5; maybe TRBD1 (6 bases). Germline CDR1 reads MNHNS; CDR2 reads SASEGT. The germline V and J ends were trimmed by 3 bases and 7 bases, with 10 bases remaining between them. The CDR3 sequence is 13 residues long.

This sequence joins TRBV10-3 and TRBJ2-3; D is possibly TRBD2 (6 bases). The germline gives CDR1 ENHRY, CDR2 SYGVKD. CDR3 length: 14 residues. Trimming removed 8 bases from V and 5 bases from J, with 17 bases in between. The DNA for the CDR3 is TGTGCCATCGGGGAGGTACAGACCCGAGATACGCAGTATTTT. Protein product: CAIGEVQTRDTQYF.

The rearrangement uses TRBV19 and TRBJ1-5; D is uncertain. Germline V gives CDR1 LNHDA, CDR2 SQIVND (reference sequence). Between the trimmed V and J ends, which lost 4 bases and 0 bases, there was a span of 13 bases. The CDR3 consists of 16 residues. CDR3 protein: CASSNMYSNSNQPQHF. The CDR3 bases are TGTGCCAGTAGTAACATGTACAGCAATAGCAATCAGCCCCAGCATTTT.

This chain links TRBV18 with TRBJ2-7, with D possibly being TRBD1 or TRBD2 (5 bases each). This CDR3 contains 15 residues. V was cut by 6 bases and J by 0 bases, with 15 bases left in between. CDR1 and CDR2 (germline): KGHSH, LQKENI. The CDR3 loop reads CASSAGTTSSYEQYF. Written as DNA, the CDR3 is TGTGCCAGCTCGGCCGGGACGACGAGCTCCTACGAGCAGTACTTC.